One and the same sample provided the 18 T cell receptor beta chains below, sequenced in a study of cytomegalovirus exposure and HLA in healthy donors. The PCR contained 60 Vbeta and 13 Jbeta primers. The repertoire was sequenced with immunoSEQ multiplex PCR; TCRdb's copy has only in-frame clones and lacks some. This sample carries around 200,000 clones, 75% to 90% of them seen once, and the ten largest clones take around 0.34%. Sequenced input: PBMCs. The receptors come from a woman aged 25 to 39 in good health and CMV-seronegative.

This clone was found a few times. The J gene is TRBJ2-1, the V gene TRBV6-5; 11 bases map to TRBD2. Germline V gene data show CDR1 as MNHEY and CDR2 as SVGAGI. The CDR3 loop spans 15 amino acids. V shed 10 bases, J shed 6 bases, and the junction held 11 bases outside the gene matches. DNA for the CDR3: TGTGCCACCCAAGGGGTAGCGGGAGGGCCCAATGAGCAGTTCTTC. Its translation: CATQGVAGGPNEQFF.

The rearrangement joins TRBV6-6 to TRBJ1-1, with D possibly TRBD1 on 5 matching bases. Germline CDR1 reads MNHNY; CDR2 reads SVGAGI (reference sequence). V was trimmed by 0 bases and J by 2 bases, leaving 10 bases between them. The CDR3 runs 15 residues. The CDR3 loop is CASSYSRGYNTEAFF. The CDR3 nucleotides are TGTGCCAGCAGTTACTCGCGGGGGTATAACACTGAAGCTTTCTTT.

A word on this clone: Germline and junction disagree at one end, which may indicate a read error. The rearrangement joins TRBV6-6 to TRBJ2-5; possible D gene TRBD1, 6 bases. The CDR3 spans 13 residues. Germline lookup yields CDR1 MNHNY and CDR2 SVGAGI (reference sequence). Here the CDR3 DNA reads TGTGCCAGCTGCCCCCAGGGGCAAGAGGCCCAGTACTTC. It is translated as CASCPQGQEAQYF.

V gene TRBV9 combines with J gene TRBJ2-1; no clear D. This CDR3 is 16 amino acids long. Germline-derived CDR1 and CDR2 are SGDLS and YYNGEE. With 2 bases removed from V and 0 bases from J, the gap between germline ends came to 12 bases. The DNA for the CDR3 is TGTGCCAGCAGCGTCGGCTTTTCTAGCTCCTACAATGAGCAGTTCTTC. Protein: CASSVGFSSSYNEQFF.

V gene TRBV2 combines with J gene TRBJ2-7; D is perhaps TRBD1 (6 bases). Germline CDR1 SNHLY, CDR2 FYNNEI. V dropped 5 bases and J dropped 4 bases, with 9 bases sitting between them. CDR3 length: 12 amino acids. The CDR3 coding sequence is TGTGCCAGCAGTAGGGACATTTACGAGCAGTACTTC. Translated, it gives CASSRDIYEQYF.

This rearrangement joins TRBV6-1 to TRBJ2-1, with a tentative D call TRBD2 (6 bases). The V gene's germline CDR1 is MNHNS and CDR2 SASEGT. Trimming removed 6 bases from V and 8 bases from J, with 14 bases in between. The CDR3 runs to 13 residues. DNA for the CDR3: TGTGCCAGCAGGCCCGGGGCTAGCGATGAGCAGTTCTTC. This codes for CASRPGASDEQFF.

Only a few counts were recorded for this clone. The CDR3 reads CASSVVQGSGYNEQFF. In nucleotides, the CDR3 is TGTGCCAGCAGCGTCGTTCAGGGTAGCGGGTATAATGAGCAGTTCTTC. The chain links TRBV11-2 to TRBJ2-1, with 7 bases identical to TRBD2. The CDR3 has 16 residues. J lost 7 bases, V lost 5 bases, and 14 bases had no gene match. The germline gives CDR1 SGHAT, CDR2 FQNNGV.

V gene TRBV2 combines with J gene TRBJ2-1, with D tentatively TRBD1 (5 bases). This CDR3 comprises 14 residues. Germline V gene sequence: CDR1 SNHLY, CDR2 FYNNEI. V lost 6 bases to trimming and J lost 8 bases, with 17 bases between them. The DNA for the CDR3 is TGTGCCAGCAGCGACCGGTTAGGGGCGGATGAGCAGTTCTTC. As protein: CASSDRLGADEQFF.

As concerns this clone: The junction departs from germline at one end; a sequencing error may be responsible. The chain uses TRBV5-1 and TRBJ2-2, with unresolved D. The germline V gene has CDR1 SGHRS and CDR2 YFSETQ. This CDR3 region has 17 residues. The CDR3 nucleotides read TGCGCCAACAGCTTGAATCCTAGGTCGCAGAACACCGGGGAGCTGTTTTTT. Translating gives CANSLNPRSQNTGELFF.

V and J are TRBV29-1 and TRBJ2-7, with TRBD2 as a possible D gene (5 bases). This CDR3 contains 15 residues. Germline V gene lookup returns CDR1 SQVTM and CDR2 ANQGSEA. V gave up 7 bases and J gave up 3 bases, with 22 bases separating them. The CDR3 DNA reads TGCAGCGCTCTACACACCTCTCCGGGGAACTACGAGCAGTACTTC. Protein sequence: CSALHTSPGNYEQYF.

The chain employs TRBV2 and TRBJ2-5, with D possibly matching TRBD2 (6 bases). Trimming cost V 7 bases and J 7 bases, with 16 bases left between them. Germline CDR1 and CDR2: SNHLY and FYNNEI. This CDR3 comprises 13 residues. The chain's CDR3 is CASTRDAEGTQYF. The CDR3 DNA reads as TGTGCCAGCACGCGGGACGCCGAAGGGACCCAGTACTTC.

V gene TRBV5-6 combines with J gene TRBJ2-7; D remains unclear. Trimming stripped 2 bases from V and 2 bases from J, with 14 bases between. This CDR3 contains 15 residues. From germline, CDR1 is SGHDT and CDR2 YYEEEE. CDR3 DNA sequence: TGTGCCAGCAGCTTCGGAGCGACCCCTACCTACGAGCAGTACTTC. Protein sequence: CASSFGATPTYEQYF. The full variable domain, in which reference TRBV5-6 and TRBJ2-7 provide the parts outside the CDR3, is DAGVTQSPTHLIKTRGQQVTLRCSPKSGHDTVSWYQQALGQGPQFIFQYYEEEERQRGNFPDRFSGHQFPNYSSELNVNALLLGDSALYLCASSFGATPTYEQYFGPGTRLTVT.

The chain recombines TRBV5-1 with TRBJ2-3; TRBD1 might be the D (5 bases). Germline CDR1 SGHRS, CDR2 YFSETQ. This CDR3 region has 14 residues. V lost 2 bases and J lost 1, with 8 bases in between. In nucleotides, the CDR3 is TGCGCCAGCAGCTTCCAAGGGGGCACAGATACGCAGTATTTT. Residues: CASSFQGGTDTQYF.

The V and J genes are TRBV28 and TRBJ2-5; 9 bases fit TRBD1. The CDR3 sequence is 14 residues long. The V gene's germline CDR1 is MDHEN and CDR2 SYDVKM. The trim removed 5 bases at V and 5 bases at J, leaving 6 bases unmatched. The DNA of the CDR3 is TGTGCCAGCAGTAGGACAGGGGTGAAGGAGACCCAGTACTTC. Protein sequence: CASSRTGVKETQYF.

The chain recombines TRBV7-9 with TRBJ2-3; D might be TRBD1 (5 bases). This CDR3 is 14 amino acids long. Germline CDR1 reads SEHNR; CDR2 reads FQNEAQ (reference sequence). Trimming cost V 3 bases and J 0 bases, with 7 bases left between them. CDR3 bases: TGTGCCAGCAGCTTGGGGCTAAGCACAGATACGCAGTATTTT. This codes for CASSLGLSTDTQYF.

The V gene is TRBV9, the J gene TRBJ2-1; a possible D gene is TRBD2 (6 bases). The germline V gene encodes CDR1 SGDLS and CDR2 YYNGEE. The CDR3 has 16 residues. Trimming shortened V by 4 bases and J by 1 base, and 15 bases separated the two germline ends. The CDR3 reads CASSPLASASYNEQFF. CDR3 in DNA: TGTGCCAGCAGCCCCTTGGCTAGCGCTTCCTACAATGAGCAGTTCTTC.

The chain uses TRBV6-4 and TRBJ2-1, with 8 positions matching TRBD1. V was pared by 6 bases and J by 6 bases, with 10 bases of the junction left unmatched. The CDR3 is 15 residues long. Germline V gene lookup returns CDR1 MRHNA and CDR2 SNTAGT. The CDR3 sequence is CASSAVRGLGNEQFF. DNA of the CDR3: TGTGCCAGCAGCGCCGTCAGGGGGCTAGGCAATGAGCAGTTCTTC.

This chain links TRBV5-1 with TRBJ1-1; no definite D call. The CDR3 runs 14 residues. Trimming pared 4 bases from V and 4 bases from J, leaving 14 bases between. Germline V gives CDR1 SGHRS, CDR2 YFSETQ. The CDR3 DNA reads TGCGCCAGCAGCCCCACCGAGGCCCTCACTGAAGCTTTCTTT. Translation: CASSPTEALTEAFF.